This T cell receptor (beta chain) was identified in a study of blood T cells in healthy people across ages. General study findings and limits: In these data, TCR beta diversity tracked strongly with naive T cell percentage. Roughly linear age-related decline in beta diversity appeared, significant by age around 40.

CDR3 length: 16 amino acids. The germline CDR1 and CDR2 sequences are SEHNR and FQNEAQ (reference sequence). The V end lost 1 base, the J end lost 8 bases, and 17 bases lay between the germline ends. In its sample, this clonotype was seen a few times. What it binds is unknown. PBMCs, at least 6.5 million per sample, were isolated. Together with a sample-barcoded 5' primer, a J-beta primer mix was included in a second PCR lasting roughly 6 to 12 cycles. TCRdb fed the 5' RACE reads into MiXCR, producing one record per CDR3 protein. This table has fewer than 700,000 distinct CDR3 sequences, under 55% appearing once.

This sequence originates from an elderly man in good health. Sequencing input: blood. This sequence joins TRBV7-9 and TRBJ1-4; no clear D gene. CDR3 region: CASSLGRGRAGEKLFF. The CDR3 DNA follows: TGTGCCAGCAGCTTAGGCCGAGGGAGGGCCGGAGAAAAACTGTTTTTT.